These T cell receptor beta chains were read from a single sample in a study of blood T cell repertoires in COVID-19. Assay used: immunoSEQ multiplex PCR; TCRdb lists only in-frame clones, some missing. This table holds hundreds of thousands of clones, roughly 90% found once. The sequenced material came from peripheral blood. The receptors shown here come from a woman in her 70s with COVID-19, enrolled during active disease. CDR3s include the opening cysteine and the closing phenylalanine or tryptophan. The D gene is left open where the match is weak. A clone size is listed for some rows: how often the clone was seen (once, few, many), or a class if it is expanded.

D	J	V	size	DNA	CDR3
TRBD2	TRBJ2-3	TRBV5-6	-	TGTGCCAGCAGCTTGGCCAGCAGCGGGGGCACAGATACGCAGTATTTT	CASSLASSGGTDTQYF
-	TRBJ1-1	TRBV27	-	TGTGCCAGCAGTCCCGGTAGGGGCATGAACACTGAAGCTTTCTTT	CASSPGRGMNTEAFF
TRBD1	TRBJ1-2	TRBV19	-	TGTGCCAGTAGTATTTCGGGACAGGGGATGACTAACTATGGCTACACCTTC	CASSISGQGMTNYGYTF
TRBD1	TRBJ1-2	TRBV30	-	TGTGCCTGGAGGACCCCGGGGACAGGGGATTATGGCTACACCTTC	CAWRTPGTGDYGYTF
-	TRBJ1-1	TRBV5-8	-	TGTGCCAGCAGTTCCGCCGGCGGAGCTTTCTTT	CASSSAGGAFF
TRBD2	TRBJ2-5	TRBV3-1/TRBV3-2	-	TGTGCCAGCAGCCGGGCGGGGGGGCTATCCCAAGAGACCCAGTACTTC	CASSRAGGLSQETQYF
-	TRBJ1-4	TRBV6-5	once	TGTGCCAGCAGTTACTCGTCTGGGAGGCGGCATGAAAAACTGTTTTTT	CASSYSSGRRHEKLFF
TRBD1	TRBJ2-7	TRBV13	-	TGTGCCTGCAAATCACAGGGGGCCTACGAGCAGTACTTC	CACKSQGAYEQYF
-	TRBJ1-6	TRBV28	-	TGTGCCAGCAGTTTATGGGGCAGCCCCTATAATTCACCCCTCCACTTT	CASSLWGSPYNSPLHF
TRBD1	TRBJ1-1	TRBV30	-	TGTGCCTGGAGTCAGGGGGCAGGAGAAGCTTTCTTT	CAWSQGAGEAFF
-	TRBJ1-1	TRBV10-3	-	TGTGCCATCAGCCAGGAGGCTGAAGCTTTCTTT	CAISQEAEAFF
-	TRBJ2-3	TRBV7-9	-	TGTGCCAGCAGCTTAGCTCTCGCGGTCCTAACAGATACGCAGTATTTT	CASSLALAVLTDTQYF
TRBD2	TRBJ2-5	TRBV6-5	-	TGTGCCAGCAGTCCTCTAGCGGGGAAAAAAGAGACCCAGTACTTC	CASSPLAGKKETQYF
-	TRBJ1-5	TRBV5-1	few	TGCGCCAGCAGCTTGCTGGGGGCCAGTAATCAGCCCCAGCATTTT	CASSLLGASNQPQHF
-	TRBJ1-2	TRBV5-1	-	TGCGCCAGCAGCTTGGGAACAGCTAACTATGGCTACACCTTC	CASSLGTANYGYTF
TRBD1	TRBJ1-2	TRBV27	-	TGTGCCAGCAGTTCCTATGGACAGGGGTATGGCTACACCTTC	CASSSYGQGYGYTF
-	TRBJ1-1	TRBV15	-	TGTGCCACCAGCAGAGACCGGGACACTGAAGCTTTCTTT	CATSRDRDTEAFF
TRBD1	TRBJ1-5	TRBV5-6	-	TGTGCCAGCAGCGGGGGACAGGGCGGTCAGCCCCAGCATTTT	CASSGGQGGQPQHF
-	TRBJ2-1	TRBV24-1	-	TGTGCCACCAGTGATTTAGGAGGGAGTGAGCAGTTCTTC	CATSDLGGSEQFF
-	TRBJ2-5	TRBV12-3/TRBV12-4	-	TGTGCCAGCAGTTTCGCCGGGGACCAGTACTTC	CASSFAGDQYF
-	TRBJ1-5	TRBV28	-	TGTGCCAGCAGTTCTCGACAGGCTAGCAATCAGCCCCAGCATTTT	CASSSRQASNQPQHF
TRBD1	TRBJ2-4	TRBV2	-	TGTGCCAGCAGTGGCAGGGGGGCCAAAAACATTCAGTACTTC	CASSGRGAKNIQYF
TRBD2	TRBJ2-3	TRBV5-1	-	TGCGCCAGCAGCTTTAGCGGGGGCCTCACAGATACGCAGTATTTT	CASSFSGGLTDTQYF
TRBD1	TRBJ1-1	TRBV5-1	few	TGCGCCAGCAGCTTGGCGTATAGGGGGCCGAACACTGAAGCTTTCTTT	CASSLAYRGPNTEAFF
TRBD2	TRBJ2-1	TRBV6-5	-	TGTGCCAGCAGTTACTCGTGGGGGGGCAATGAGCAGTTCTTC	CASSYSWGGNEQFF
-	TRBJ1-6	TRBV27	-	TGTGCCAGCAGTGTTCAGACAACAAATTCACCCCTCCACTTT	CASSVQTTNSPLHF
TRBD1	TRBJ1-6	TRBV10-3	-	TGTGCCATCAGGGGGACAGGTGAGAATTCACCCCTCCACTTT	CAIRGTGENSPLHF
-	TRBJ1-5	TRBV7-6	-	TGTGCCAGCAGCCACCGGGGGGATTTGAAGCCCCAGCATTTT	CASSHRGDLKPQHF
-	TRBJ1-4	TRBV6-5	few	TGTGCCAGCAGCCAGGAAGATGAAAAACTGTTTTTT	CASSQEDEKLFF
-	TRBJ2-7	TRBV18	-	TGTGCCAGCTCACCCCTGGCGGGCTACGAGCAGTACTTC	CASSPLAGYEQYF
-	TRBJ1-5	TRBV19	-	TGTGCCAGTAGTATAGATCGAGATCAGCCCCAGCATTTT	CASSIDRDQPQHF
-	TRBJ1-1	TRBV19	-	TGTGCCAGTAAGGCCAGGGGCCCGAGCACTGAAGCTTTCTTT	CASKARGPSTEAFF
-	TRBJ1-4	TRBV18	-	TGTGCCAGCTCGGCGGGCATTAGCAACGAAAAACTGTTTTTT	CASSAGISNEKLFF
-	TRBJ1-5	TRBV6-1	few	TGTGCCAGCAGAGAAGGTATTAGTCAGCCCCAGCATTTT	CASREGISQPQHF
TRBD1	TRBJ1-4	TRBV5-4	-	TGTGCCAGCAGCGTACAGGGGACGGCTAATGAAAAACTGTTTTTT	CASSVQGTANEKLFF
-	TRBJ1-3	TRBV19	-	TGTGCCAGTAGTACTCGATCGACAGGTAGCTCTGGAAACACCATATATTTT	CASSTRSTGSSGNTIYF
TRBD1	TRBJ1-2	TRBV27	-	TGTGCCAGCACCACGGACAGGGAGGGCAACTATGGCTACACCTTC	CASTTDREGNYGYTF
TRBD1	TRBJ1-1	TRBV10-2	few	TGCGCCAGCAGTGAAGGTAGTGCGGGACAGGGGTCTGAAGCTTTCTTT	CASSEGSAGQGSEAFF
TRBD1	TRBJ1-2	TRBV9	few	TGTGCCAGCAGCCCCCGACAGGGAGATGGCTACACCTTC	CASSPRQGDGYTF
TRBD1	TRBJ1-1	TRBV6-6	-	TGTGCCAGCAGTTACACCAGACAGGGAAACACTGAAGCTTTCTTT	CASSYTRQGNTEAFF
-	TRBJ1-5	TRBV2	-	TGTGCCAGCAATAAGATTCGGGGCAATCAGCCCCAGCATTTT	CASNKIRGNQPQHF
TRBD1	TRBJ1-2	TRBV7-8	-	TGTGCCAGCAGCCATCGGACAGGGAAGAATGGCTACACCTTC	CASSHRTGKNGYTF
-	TRBJ2-5	TRBV5-4	-	TGTGCCAGCAGCTTGTTCGTAGTGCCGCGGGGAACAAAAGAGACCCAGTACTTC	CASSLFVVPRGTKETQYF
TRBD1	TRBJ1-6	TRBV5-6	few	TGTGCCAGCAGCTTAACAGGGGAGTCCTATAATTCACCCCTCCACTTT	CASSLTGESYNSPLHF
-	TRBJ1-6	TRBV28	-	TGTGCCAGCAGTTCTGACAGGAATTCACCCCTCCACTTT	CASSSDRNSPLHF
-	TRBJ2-7	TRBV10-3	once	TGTGCCATCAGTGAAAGACGGGGCGAGCAGTACTTC	CAISERRGEQYF
TRBD1	TRBJ2-1	TRBV5-8	-	TGTGCCAGCAGCGAACGTCCGGGACAGGGACCCGATGAGCAGTTCTTC	CASSERPGQGPDEQFF
TRBD2	TRBJ2-1	TRBV6-6	-	TGTGCCAGCAGTTACTCGACTAGCGGGGTTAATGAGCAGTTCTTC	CASSYSTSGVNEQFF
-	TRBJ1-1	TRBV28	-	TGTGCCAGCAGTACGGTGAACACTGAAGCTTTCTTT	CASSTVNTEAFF
TRBD1	TRBJ2-7	TRBV2	-	TGTGCCAGCAGTGACCGGGACAGGGGGGCCTACGAGCAGTACTTC	CASSDRDRGAYEQYF
-	TRBJ2-5	TRBV5-1	-	TGCGCCAGCAGGTCCCAACAAGAGACCCAGTACTTC	CASRSQQETQYF
-	TRBJ1-6	TRBV3-1/TRBV3-2	once	TGTGCCAGCAGCCAATTGAAATCCGGGGATCGGAGAAATTCACCCCTCCACTTT	CASSQLKSGDRRNSPLHF
-	TRBJ1-1	TRBV10-3	-	TGTGCCATCAGTCCCTTGACAGCGGGGAACACTGAAGCTTTCTTT	CAISPLTAGNTEAFF
TRBD1	TRBJ1-6	TRBV14	-	TGTGCCAGCAGCCAGGGACAGGGGTGGAATTCACCCCTCCACTTT	CASSQGQGWNSPLHF
TRBD1	TRBJ2-3	TRBV18	-	TGTGCCAGCTCACCAGGGACAGGGGTCCCAGATACGCAGTATTTT	CASSPGTGVPDTQYF
TRBD1	TRBJ2-7	TRBV2	-	TGTGCCAGCAGAGGACAGGGTAAAGCGGTTGGCGAGCAGTACTTC	CASRGQGKAVGEQYF